These 6 T cell receptor beta chains were all obtained from the same sample, sequenced in a study of T-cell memory formation after mild COVID-19. TCRdb ran MiXCR on the 5' RACE reads and lists one entry per CDR3 protein. Of 400,000 to 500,000 distinct CDR3 sequences listed, around 20% are singletons. The sequenced sample was PBMCs or a T cell subset sorted from them (not recorded which). The receptors shown here come from an adult woman who had mild COVID-19 (a few samples of this study predate the infection). Cell type and time point are not known.

The chain couples TRBV7-8 to TRBJ2-3; D is unclear. CDR1 and CDR2 (germline): SGHVS, FQNEAQ. Trimming removed 5 bases at V and 0 bases at J, with 9 bases between. This CDR3 contains 14 residues. The CDR3 region has the DNA TGTGCCAGCAGCCCAACGCCAAGCACAGATACGCAGTATTTT. Its translation is CASSPTPSTDTQYF.

The rearrangement links TRBV18 to TRBJ2-7; 10 nucleotides match TRBD2. Germline lookup yields CDR1 KGHSH and CDR2 LQKENI. The J segment lost 0 bases and the V segment lost 6 bases, leaving 5 bases of the junction unmatched. The CDR3 is 15 amino acids. CDR3 sequence (DNA): TGTGCCAGCTCGCCAGGACTAGCGGTCTCCTACGAGCAGTACTTC. Its translation: CASSPGLAVSYEQYF.

This clonotype was seen more than once but under ten times. This chain connects TRBV30 to TRBJ1-6; perhaps TRBD1 as D (5 bases). The CDR3 runs 13 residues. From germline, CDR1 is GTSNPN and CDR2 SVGIG (reference sequence). Trimming removed 2 bases at V and 12 bases at J, with 14 bases between. In DNA, the CDR3 is TGTGCCTGGAGTACTCAGCCGACAGAACCCCTCCACTTT. Translated, it gives CAWSTQPTEPLHF.

This chain connects TRBV11-3 to TRBJ2-1; no clear D. The CDR3 sequence is 13 residues long. V was trimmed by 1 base and J by 6 bases, leaving 7 bases between them. Per the germline V gene, CDR1 is SGHNT and CDR2 is YENEEA. CDR3 DNA sequence: TGTGCCAGCAGCTTAGCTGCTAGCAATGAGCAGTTCTTC. Encoded protein: CASSLAASNEQFF.

V is TRBV20-1 and J is TRBJ1-2, with D uncertain. The germline V gene encodes CDR1 DFQATT and CDR2 SNEGSKA (reference sequence). V lost 3 bases, J lost 2 bases, and 4 bases lay in between. This CDR3 comprises 11 residues. The CDR3 DNA reads TGCAGTGCTAGGGACAACTATGGCTACACCTTC. Translation: CSARDNYGYTF.

J is TRBJ2-3 and V is TRBV2; D is unclear. The germline V gene encodes CDR1 SNHLY and CDR2 FYNNEI. The CDR3 loop spans 13 amino acids. The V end was cut by 4 bases, the J end by 2 bases, with 7 bases between. CDR3 protein: CASSALYTDTQYF. In DNA form, the CDR3 reads TGTGCCAGCAGTGCCTTATACACAGATACGCAGTATTTT.